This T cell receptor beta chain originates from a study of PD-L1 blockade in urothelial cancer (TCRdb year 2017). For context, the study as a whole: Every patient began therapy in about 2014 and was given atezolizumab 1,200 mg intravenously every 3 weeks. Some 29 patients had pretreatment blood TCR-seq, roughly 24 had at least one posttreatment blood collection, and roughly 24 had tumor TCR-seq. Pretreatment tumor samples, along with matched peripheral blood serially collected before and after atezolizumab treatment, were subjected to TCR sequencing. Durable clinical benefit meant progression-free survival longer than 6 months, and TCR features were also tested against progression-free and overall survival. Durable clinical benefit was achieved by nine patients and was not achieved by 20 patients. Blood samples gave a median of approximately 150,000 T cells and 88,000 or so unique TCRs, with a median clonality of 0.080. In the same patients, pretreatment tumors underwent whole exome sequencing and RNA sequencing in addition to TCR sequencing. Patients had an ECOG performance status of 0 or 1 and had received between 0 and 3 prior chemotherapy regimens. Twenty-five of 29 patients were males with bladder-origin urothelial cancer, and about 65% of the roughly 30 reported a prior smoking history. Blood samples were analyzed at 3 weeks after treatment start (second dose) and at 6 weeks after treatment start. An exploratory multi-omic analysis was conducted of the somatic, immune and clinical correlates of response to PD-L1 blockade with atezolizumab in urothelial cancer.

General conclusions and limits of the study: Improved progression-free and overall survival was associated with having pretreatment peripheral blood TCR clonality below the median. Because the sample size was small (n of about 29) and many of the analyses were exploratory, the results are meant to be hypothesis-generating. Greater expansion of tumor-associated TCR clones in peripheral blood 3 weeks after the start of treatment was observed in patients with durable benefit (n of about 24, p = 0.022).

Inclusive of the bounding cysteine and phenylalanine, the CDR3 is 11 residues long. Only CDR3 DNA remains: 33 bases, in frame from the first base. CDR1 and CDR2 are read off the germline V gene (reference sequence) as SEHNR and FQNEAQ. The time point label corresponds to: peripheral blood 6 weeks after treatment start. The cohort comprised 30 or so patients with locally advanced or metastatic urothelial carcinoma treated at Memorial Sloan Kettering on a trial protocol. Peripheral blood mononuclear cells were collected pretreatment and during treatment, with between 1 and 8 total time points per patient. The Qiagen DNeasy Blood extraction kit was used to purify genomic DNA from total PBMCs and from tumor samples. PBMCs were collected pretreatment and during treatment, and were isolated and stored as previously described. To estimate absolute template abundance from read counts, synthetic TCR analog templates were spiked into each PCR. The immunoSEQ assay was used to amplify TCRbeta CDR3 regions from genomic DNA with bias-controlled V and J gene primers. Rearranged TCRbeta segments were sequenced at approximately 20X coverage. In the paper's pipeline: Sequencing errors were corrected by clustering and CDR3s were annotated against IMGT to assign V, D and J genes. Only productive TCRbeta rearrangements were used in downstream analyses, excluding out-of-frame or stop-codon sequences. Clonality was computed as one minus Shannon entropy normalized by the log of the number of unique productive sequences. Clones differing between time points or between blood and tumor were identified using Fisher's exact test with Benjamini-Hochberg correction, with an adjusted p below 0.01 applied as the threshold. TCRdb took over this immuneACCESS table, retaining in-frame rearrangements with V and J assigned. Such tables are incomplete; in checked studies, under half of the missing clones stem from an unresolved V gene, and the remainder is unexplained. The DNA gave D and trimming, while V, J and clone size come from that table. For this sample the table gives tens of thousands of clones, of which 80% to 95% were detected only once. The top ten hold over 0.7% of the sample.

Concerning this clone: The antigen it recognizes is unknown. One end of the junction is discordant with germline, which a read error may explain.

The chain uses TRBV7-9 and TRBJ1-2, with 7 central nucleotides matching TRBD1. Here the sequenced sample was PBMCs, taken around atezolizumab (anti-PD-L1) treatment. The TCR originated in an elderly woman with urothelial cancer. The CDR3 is CASSSIRDSLF. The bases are TGTGCCAGCAGCTCAATCCGGGACAGCCTCTTC.